One sample yielded the 8 T cell receptor beta chains listed below, sequenced in a study of OX40 agonist ivuxolimab in advanced cancers. Library construction relied on the immunoSEQ multiplex PCR assay. This immuneACCESS table, as held by TCRdb, lists in-frame sequences with V and J called but not all clones. Of the missing ones, under half trace to an unresolved V gene in checked studies; the others have no known cause. This sample gives approximately 74,000 clones in total; 82% of them show up just once. The ten largest clonotypes hold 4.5% to 6% of the sample. The sample was CD4+ or CD8+ T cells sorted from blood, taken in a trial of the OX40 agonist ivuxolimab. All receptors derive from an adult with an advanced solid tumor such as melanoma, head and neck, liver or kidney cancer.

The gene calls are TRBV12-1 and TRBJ2-1; the table's D gene call, TRBD2, was not cross checked with the DNA. TRBV12-1 is a pseudogene locus. The CDR3 is 12 residues long. This CDR3 reads CASSLGVNEQFF. The CDR3 region has the DNA TGTGCCAGCAGCCTCGGGGTGAATGAGCAGTTCTTC.

This clone has more than one count but fewer than ten. The rearrangement uses TRBV27 and TRBJ2-1; 9 bases align to TRBD1. V dropped 5 bases and J dropped 2; count of bases not matched to a gene: 10. The CDR3 length is 17 residues. The germline gives CDR1 MNHEY, CDR2 SMNVEV (reference sequence). The CDR3 DNA reads TGTGCCAGCAGTATTCTACAGGGGGCCCGTACCTACAATGAGCAGTTCTTC. Its protein is CASSILQGARTYNEQFF.

The sample holds one count of this clone. This chain connects TRBV27 to TRBJ1-2; no clear D. Germline values: CDR1 MNHEY, CDR2 SMNVEV (reference sequence). Deletions cut 1 base from V and 8 bases from J, with 8 bases between. CDR3 length: 12 residues. This CDR3 is CASSLYGRGYTF. The CDR3 nucleotides are TGTGCCAGCAGTTTATATGGAAGGGGCTACACCTTC.

The V gene is TRBV5-1, the J gene TRBJ2-3, with D perhaps given as TRBD1 or TRBD2 (5 bases each). Germline V gene lookup returns CDR1 SGHRS and CDR2 YFSETQ. The ends were cut back, 0 bases at V and 0 bases at J, with 20 bases in the middle. The CDR3 extends over 19 amino acids. This CDR3 is CASSLGVGAGPTSTDTQYF. The CDR3 bases are TGCGCCAGCAGCTTGGGCGTCGGGGCAGGCCCAACTAGCACAGATACGCAGTATTTT.

The chain employs TRBV10-1 and TRBJ1-1; D gene uncertain. Germline-derived CDR1 and CDR2 are WNHNN and SYGVQD (reference sequence). Trimming left V 4 bases short and J 3 bases short, with 9 bases between. The CDR3 sequence is 13 residues long. The CDR3 DNA follows: TGCGCCAGCAGTGTGGCACAGTACACTGAAGCTTTCTTT. Encoded protein: CASSVAQYTEAFF.

The genes are TRBV9 and TRBJ1-3; D uncertain. V dropped 0 bases and J dropped 1 base, with 14 bases sitting between them. Germline V gives CDR1 SGDLS, CDR2 YYNGEE. The CDR3 is made up of 17 amino acids. The CDR3 protein is CASSVDLDYLSGNTIYF. DNA of the CDR3: TGTGCCAGCAGCGTAGATCTGGACTACCTTTCTGGAAACACCATATATTTT.

This sequence joins TRBV6-4 and TRBJ2-1; D uncertain. Per germline, CDR1 MRHNA and CDR2 SNTAGT. Trimming cost V 0 bases and J 10 bases, with 10 bases left between them. This CDR3 has 13 amino acids. The CDR3 loop reads CASSDSEATEQFF. DNA for the CDR3: TGTGCCAGCAGTGACTCGGAAGCGACCGAGCAGTTCTTC.

The chain is built from TRBV7-9 and TRBJ1-2; TRBD1 might be the D (5 bases). Germline V gives CDR1 SEHNR, CDR2 FQNEAQ (reference sequence). This CDR3 comprises 14 residues. V lost 6 bases to trimming and J lost 7 bases, with 18 bases between them. The CDR3 here is CASSSRQFLGGYTF. CDR3 bases: TGTGCCAGCAGTTCCAGACAGTTCCTGGGTGGCTACACCTTC.